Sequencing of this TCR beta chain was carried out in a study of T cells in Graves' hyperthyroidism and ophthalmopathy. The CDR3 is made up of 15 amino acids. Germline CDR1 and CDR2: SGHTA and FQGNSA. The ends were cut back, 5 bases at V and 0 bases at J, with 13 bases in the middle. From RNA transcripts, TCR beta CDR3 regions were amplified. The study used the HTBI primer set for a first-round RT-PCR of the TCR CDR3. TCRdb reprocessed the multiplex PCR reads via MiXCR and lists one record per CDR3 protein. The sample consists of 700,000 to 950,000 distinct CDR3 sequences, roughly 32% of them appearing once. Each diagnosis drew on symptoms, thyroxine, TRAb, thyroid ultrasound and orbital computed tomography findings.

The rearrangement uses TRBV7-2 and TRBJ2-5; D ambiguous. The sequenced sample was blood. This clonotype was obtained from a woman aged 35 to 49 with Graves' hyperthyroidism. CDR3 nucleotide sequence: TGTGCCAGCAGCCGGCGGCTGACGGACCAAGAGACCCAGTACTTC. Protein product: CASSRRLTDQETQYF.